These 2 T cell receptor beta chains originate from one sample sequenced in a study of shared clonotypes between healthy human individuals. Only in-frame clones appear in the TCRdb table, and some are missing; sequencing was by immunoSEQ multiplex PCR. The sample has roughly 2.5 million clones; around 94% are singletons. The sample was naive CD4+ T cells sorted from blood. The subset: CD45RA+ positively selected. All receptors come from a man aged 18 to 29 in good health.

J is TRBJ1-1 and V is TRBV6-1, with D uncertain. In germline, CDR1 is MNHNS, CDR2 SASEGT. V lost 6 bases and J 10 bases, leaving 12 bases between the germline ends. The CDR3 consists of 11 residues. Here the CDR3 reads CASSLGPTAFF. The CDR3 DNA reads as TGTGCCAGCAGCTTAGGCCCGACAGCTTTCTTT.

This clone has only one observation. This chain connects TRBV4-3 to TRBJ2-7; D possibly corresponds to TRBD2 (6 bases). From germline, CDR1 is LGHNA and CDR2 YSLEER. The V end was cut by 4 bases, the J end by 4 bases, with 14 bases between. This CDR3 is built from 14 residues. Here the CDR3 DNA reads TGCGCCAGCAGCCGCAGACTAGACTTTTACGAGCAGTACTTC. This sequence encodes CASSRRLDFYEQYF.